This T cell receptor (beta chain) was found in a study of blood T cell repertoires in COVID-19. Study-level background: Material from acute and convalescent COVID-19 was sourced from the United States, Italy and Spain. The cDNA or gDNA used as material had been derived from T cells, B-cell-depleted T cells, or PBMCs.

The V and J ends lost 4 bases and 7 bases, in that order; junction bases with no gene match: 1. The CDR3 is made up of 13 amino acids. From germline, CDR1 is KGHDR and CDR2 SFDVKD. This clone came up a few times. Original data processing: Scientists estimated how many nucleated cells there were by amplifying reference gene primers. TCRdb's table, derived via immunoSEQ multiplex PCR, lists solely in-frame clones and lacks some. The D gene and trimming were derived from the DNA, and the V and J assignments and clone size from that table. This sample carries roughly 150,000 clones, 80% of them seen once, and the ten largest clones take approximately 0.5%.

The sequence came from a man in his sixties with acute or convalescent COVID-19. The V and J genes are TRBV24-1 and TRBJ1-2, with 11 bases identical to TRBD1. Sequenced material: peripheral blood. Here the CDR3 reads CATSEGTGGGYTF. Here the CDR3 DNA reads TGTGCCACCAGTGAAGGGACAGGGGGTGGCTACACCTTC.